The following is a TCR beta chain sequence with its context. The sample belongs to a study of blood T cell repertoires in COVID-19. Study overall: Spain, Italy and the United States supplied samples that represented acute and convalescent COVID-19.

Germline V gene lookup returns CDR1 SGHAT and CDR2 FQDESV (reference sequence). The CDR3 length is 14 residues. The V gene lost 2 bases and the J gene lost 3 bases, with 9 bases spanning the gap. Produced via immunoSEQ multiplex PCR; TCRdb's table is partial and in-frame only. The sample consists of tens of thousands of clones, around 87% of them appearing once. The sequence was obtained from a male donor with acute or convalescent COVID-19. This chain links TRBV11-1 with TRBJ2-3; perhaps TRBD1 as D (6 bases). Sequencing was performed on peripheral blood. CDR3 in DNA: TGTGCCAGCAGCTTACAGGGGAGAACAGATACGCAGTATTTT. It yields the protein CASSLQGRTDTQYF.